This T cell receptor beta chain was recorded in a study of cytomegalovirus exposure and HLA in healthy donors. Study-level results: Accounts indicate the classifier identified cytomegalovirus status with strong specificity and sensitivity.

To note about this clone: Its cognate antigen is unknown.

Germline V gene sequence: CDR1 MDHEN, CDR2 SYDVKM. The CDR3 is 14 amino acids. Trimming stripped 4 bases from V and 3 bases from J, with 7 bases between. Here immunoSEQ multiplex PCR was the method, and the copy in TCRdb shows in-frame clones only, minus some. The table shows tens of thousands of clones, with 90% to 95% occurring only once. The receptor was isolated from a woman aged 18-29 years in good health and CMV-seropositive. Sequencing was done on a sample of PBMCs. V is TRBV28 and J is TRBJ2-6; D not certain. The CDR3 nucleotides are TGTGCCAGCAGTTCCCCTTATGGGGCCAACGTCCTGACTTTC. Translation: CASSSPYGANVLTF.